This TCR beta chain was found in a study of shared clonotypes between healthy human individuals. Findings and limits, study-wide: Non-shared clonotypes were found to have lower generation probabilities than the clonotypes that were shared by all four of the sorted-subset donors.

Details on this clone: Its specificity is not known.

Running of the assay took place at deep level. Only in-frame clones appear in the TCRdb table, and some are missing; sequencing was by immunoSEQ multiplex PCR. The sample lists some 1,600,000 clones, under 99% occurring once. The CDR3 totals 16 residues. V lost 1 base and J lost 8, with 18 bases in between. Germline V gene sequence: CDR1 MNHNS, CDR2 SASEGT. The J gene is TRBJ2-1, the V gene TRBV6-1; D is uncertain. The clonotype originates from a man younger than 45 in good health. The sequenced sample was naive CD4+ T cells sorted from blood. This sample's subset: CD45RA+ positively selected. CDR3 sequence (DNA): TGTGCCAGCAGTGAAGGCACTTTCGATCGGGCGGATGAGCAGTTCTTC. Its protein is CASSEGTFDRADEQFF.